Shown below are 26 T cell receptor beta chains from a single sample sequenced in a study of tumor-infiltrating lymphocytes in primary liver carcinoma listed by TCRdb under 2017. Sequencing was performed on an Illumina HiSeq 2500. Starting from 500 to 650 ng total RNA, TCRbeta-specific cDNA was produced by reverse transcription with a constant-region primer and ProtoScript II reverse transcriptase. TCRbeta libraries were built with three nested multiplex PCR rounds, a slightly modified ARM-PCR procedure. Each of the first two PCR rounds ran for approximately 10 cycles and used multiplex TRBV1-TRBV30 forward primers together with a Cbeta reverse primer. Through fastp at Q25 and MiXCR, TCRdb rebuilt clones from the public reads, retaining in-frame beta chains. Every distinct CDR3 protein forms one entry, paired with its most common genes and DNA. This sample holds approximately 73,000 distinct CDR3 sequences; 65% to 75% were observed only once. About an eighth of the sample lies in the top ten.

Without any cell sorting, total RNA and DNA were co-extracted from about 20-30 mg of bulk tissue using the AllPrep DNA/RNA mini kit. Sequenced material: liver tumor tissue from sampling region 4. What the cell subset or site label conveys for this sample: tumor region T4, right-lateral pole. These receptors were taken from a woman aged 60-70 years with primary liver carcinoma and hepatitis B virus infection.

About this clonotype itself: The germline gene is not matched at one end of the junction; a read error may be the cause. CDR3 region: CASSLGLNPTRGGWQETHYF. The CDR3 DNA sequence: TGTGCCAGCAGCTTAGGCCTAAACCCGACGAGGGGTGGGTGGCAAGAGACCCACTACTTC. This chain connects TRBV11-2 to TRBJ2-5; TRBD1 or TRBD2 may be the D gene (5 bases each). The CDR3 is 20 amino acids. In germline, CDR1 is SGHAT, CDR2 FQNNGV.

For this clonotype: An end of the junction differs from the germline gene, which may be a read error. The chain joins TRBV6-4 to TRBJ2-3; TRBD2 agrees at 7 bases. In germline, CDR1 is MRHNA, CDR2 SNTAGT. This CDR3 has 16 amino acids. The DNA of the CDR3 is TGTACCAGCAGTGACAAGAGTGGGGGGGGTACAGATACGCAGTATTTT. Residues: CTSSDKSGGGTDTQYF.

Remarks on this clonotype: Sequence at one end of the junction differs from germline and may be a read error. V gene TRBV6-5 combines with J gene TRBJ2-5; 9 positions agree with TRBD1. Germline loops: CDR1 MNHEY, CDR2 SVGAGI. This CDR3 region has 15 residues. The CDR3: CASSFSRDREEIQYF. The CDR3 DNA reads TGTGCCAGCAGTTTCTCGAGGGACAGGGAAGAGATCCAGTACTTC.

Regarding this clonotype: Compared with germline, one end of the junction differs, possibly owing to a read error. The genes are TRBV5-5 and TRBJ2-5, with D perhaps TRBD2 (5 bases). From germline, CDR1 is SGHKS and CDR2 YYEKEE (reference sequence). The CDR3 loop spans 15 amino acids. CDR3 sequence: CTSSFGLMDRETQYF. DNA for the CDR3: TGTACCAGCAGCTTTGGACTCATGGACCGAGAGACCCAGTACTTC.

To note about this clonotype: The CDR3 end shows no conserved phenylalanine or tryptophan, and so a read error is likely. The J gene is TRBJ2-3, the V gene TRBV29-1, with D perhaps being TRBD1 or TRBD2 (5 bases each). Germline CDR1 and CDR2: SQVTM and ANQGSEA. There are 18 residues in the CDR3. V dropped 1 base and J dropped 2 bases, with 22 bases sitting between them. The CDR3 is CSVEALGRVGVNTDTQYL. In nucleotides, the CDR3 is TGCAGCGTTGAAGCGTTGGGCAGGGTGGGAGTTAACACAGATACGCAGTATCTT.

Regarding this clonotype: A read error may produce the germline difference seen at one junction end. The chain joins TRBV5-1 to TRBJ2-6; unclear D gene. CDR1 SGHRS and CDR2 YFSETQ come from the germline V gene. This CDR3 is 17 amino acids long. CDR3 in DNA: TGCGCCTGCAGTCGGGCCCAGTCCCCACCTGGTGCCAACGTCCTGACTTTC. Translating gives CACSRAQSPPGANVLTF.

This clonotype has ten or more counts. The chain carries TRBV5-1 and TRBJ2-1; 7 nucleotides align to TRBD1. V lost 3 bases to trimming and J lost 4 bases; unmatched junction nucleotides: 1. The CDR3 sequence is 13 residues long. The V gene's germline CDR1 is SGHRS and CDR2 YFSETQ. CDR3: CASSWDSYNEQFF. The CDR3 nucleotides are TGCGCCAGCAGCTGGGACAGTTACAATGAGCAGTTCTTC. The whole variable domain, remainder taken from reference TRBV5-1 and TRBJ2-1, is KAGVTQTPRYLIKTRGQQVTLSCSPISGHRSVSWYQQTPGQGLQFLFEYFSETQRNKGNFPGRFSGRQFSNSRSEMNVSTLELGDSALYLCASSWDSYNEQFFGPGTRLTVL.

The genes are TRBV6-2 or TRBV6-3 and TRBJ2-1; D gene uncertain. From germline, CDR1 is MNHEY and CDR2 SVGEGT. Trimming stripped 7 bases from V and 6 bases from J, with 13 bases between. The CDR3 runs 13 residues. This CDR3 reads CASNPAEANEQFF. CDR3 nucleotide sequence: TGTGCCAGCAACCCAGCCGAAGCCAATGAGCAGTTCTTC.

This clonotype has only one observation. The CDR3 ends on some other residue instead of the conserved phenylalanine or tryptophan, so this is likely a read error. The chain recombines TRBV12-3 or TRBV12-4 with TRBJ1-1, with D unresolved. This CDR3 spans 14 amino acids. CDR3 in amino acids: CTSRSTGVNTEAFV. Written as DNA, the CDR3 is TGTACCAGCAGGTCCACGGGTGTGAACACTGAAGCTTTCGTT.

As to this clonotype: A junction boundary mismatches the germline segment, possibly from a read error. J is TRBJ2-1 and V is TRBV11-3, with a possible D match to TRBD2 (5 bases). Germline CDR1 and CDR2: SGHNT and YENEEA. The CDR3 is made up of 15 amino acids. CDR3: CASGLAAAARGEQFF. For the CDR3, the DNA is TGTGCCAGCGGCTTAGCAGCGGCTGCCCGGGGTGAACAGTTCTTC.

Turning to this clonotype: One end of the junction fails to match germline, which may point to a read error. The chain employs TRBV28 and TRBJ1-1; 9 nucleotides match TRBD1. CDR1 is MDHEN and CDR2 is SYDVKM in the germline V gene. The CDR3 has 13 residues. CDR3 in DNA: TGTGCCAGTGGACAGGGGTTGAACACTAAAGCTTTCTTT. Protein sequence: CASGQGLNTKAFF.

The chain employs TRBV6-6 and TRBJ2-7; TRBD1 or TRBD2 may be the D gene (5 bases each). The CDR3 has 12 amino acids. V lost 9 bases and J 9 bases, leaving 18 bases between the germline ends. Germline loops: CDR1 MNHNY, CDR2 SVGAGI (reference sequence). CDR3 sequence: CASSMGVWVQYF. The CDR3 DNA reads TGTGCCAGTAGTATGGGGGTATGGGTGCAGTACTTC.

This clonotype appeared many times. The chain carries TRBV30 and TRBJ2-7; TRBD1 agrees at 7 bases. V lost 5 bases, J lost 7 bases, and 8 bases stayed unmatched. The germline V gene has CDR1 GTSNPN and CDR2 SVGIG (reference sequence). The CDR3 extends over 12 amino acids. CDR3 sequence (DNA): TGTGCCTGGGAAGGACAGGTTCGGGAGCAGTACTTC. Amino acids: CAWEGQVREQYF. The complete variable domain, with remaining parts taken from reference TRBV30 and TRBJ2-7, reads SQTIHQWPATLVQPVGSPLSLECTVEGTSNPNLYWYRQAAGRGLQLLFYSVGIGQISSEVPQNLSASRPQDRQFILSSKKLLLSDSGFYLCAWEGQVREQYFGPGTRLTVT.

Concerning this clonotype: Because the CDR3 is missing its conserved closing phenylalanine or tryptophan, this is likely a read error. V and J are TRBV7-9 and TRBJ1-1; 7 nucleotides line up with TRBD1. Germline-derived CDR1 and CDR2 are SEHNR and FQNEAQ (reference sequence). V was clipped by 6 bases and J by 1 base; unmatched bases: 5. The CDR3 contains 14 residues. As DNA, the CDR3 is TGTGCCAGCAGTCCCCGGACAGGGAACACTGAAGCTTTCTTA. Translation: CASSPRTGNTEAFL.

This clonotype was counted between two and nine times. A much larger clone is a single base away; this may be a read error. The chain joins TRBV10-3 to TRBJ2-2; 10 nucleotides align to TRBD2. The germline V gene has CDR1 ENHRY and CDR2 SYGVKD. The junction had 12 bases not matched to a gene; V was cut back by 6 bases and J by 5 bases. The CDR3 covers 17 residues. CDR3 protein: CAISPSGGGHNTGELFF. As DNA, the CDR3 is TGTGCCATCAGCCCGAGCGGGGGGGGCCATAATACCGGGGAGCTGTTTTTT.

Details on this clonotype: As the CDR3 is not closed by the conserved phenylalanine or tryptophan, this likely results from a read error. This rearrangement joins TRBV11-2 to TRBJ1-2; 7 bases agree with TRBD1. This CDR3 comprises 14 residues. CDR1 and CDR2 (germline): SGHAT, FQNNGV. The CDR3 loop reads CVSGLNRGFYGYTY. The CDR3 bases are TGTGTCAGCGGCTTAAACAGGGGATTCTATGGCTACACCTAC.

This clonotype was counted a few times. The chain employs TRBV7-9 and TRBJ2-2; D may be TRBD1 (6 bases). Germline assignment: CDR1 SEHNR and CDR2 FQNEAQ (reference sequence). There are 16 residues in the CDR3. Trimming removed 5 bases at V and 4 bases at J, with 17 bases between. CDR3 in DNA: TGTGCCAGCAGCCCCCGGACAGAGACCGGCACCGGGGAGCTGTTTTTT. Translating gives CASSPRTETGTGELFF.

As concerns this clonotype: A much more abundant neighbour one base away suggests this may be a read error. V gene TRBV20-1 combines with J gene TRBJ2-3, with TRBD2 matching 9 bases. This CDR3 is 16 amino acids long. Germline V CDR1 and CDR2: DFQATT, SNEGSKA (reference sequence). Written as DNA, the CDR3 is TGCAGTGCTAGAGATCCCGCGGGAGGGGGCACAGATACGCGGTATTTT. Translated, it gives CSARDPAGGGTDTRYF.

About this clonotype itself: An end of the junction does not agree with germline; a read error may underlie this. The chain recombines TRBV6-1 with TRBJ1-4; no clear D. The CDR3 covers 15 residues. From germline, CDR1 is MNHNS and CDR2 SASEGT. CDR3 nucleotides: TGTGCCAGCAGTGAAGATAGACTTGGTAATGAAAAACTGTTATTT. Residues: CASSEDRLGNEKLLF.

This clonotype occurred many times. V usage is TRBV12-3 or TRBV12-4 and J usage is TRBJ1-2; TRBD1 might be the D (5 bases). Trimming cost V 1 base and J 4 bases, with 13 bases left between them. The length of the CDR3 is 15 residues. CDR3 in DNA: TGTGCCAGCAGTTTAGTGGGGCGTTCAGGCTATGGCTACACCTTC. As protein: CASSLVGRSGYGYTF.

This clonotype was counted many times. Its ends do not fully match the called genes, so a read error is possible. The CDR3 nucleotides read TGTGCCAGCAGCTTCGGGACAGGGGTTACCTACGAGCAGTATTTC. Amino acid sequence: CASSFGTGVTYEQYF. V usage is TRBV11-2 and J usage is TRBJ2-7; the match to TRBD1 covers 10 bases. CDR1 SGHAT and CDR2 FQNNGV come from the germline V gene. The CDR3 is 15 residues long.

On this clonotype: One end of the junction is discordant with germline, which a read error may explain. V is TRBV11-2 and J is TRBJ2-3, with no clear D. This CDR3 has 13 residues. Germline V gene data show CDR1 as SGHAT and CDR2 as FQNNGV. The CDR3 sequence is CASSLERGDMQYF. The CDR3 DNA is TGCGCCAGCAGCTTAGAACGAGGAGATATGCAGTATTTT.

This clonotype was seen only a few times. A much bigger clone sits one base away, suggesting this may be a read error. This chain connects TRBV28 to TRBJ2-1; D is perhaps TRBD2 (5 bases). Per the germline V gene, CDR1 is MDHEN and CDR2 is SYDVKM. CDR3 length equals 17 residues. Between the trimmed V and J ends, which lost 5 bases and 10 bases, there was a span of 27 bases. The CDR3 nucleotides are TGTGCCAGCAGTCCACAACCAGGACGGGGAGTGAGTCAGGAGCAGTTCTTC. It is translated as CASSPQPGRGVSQEQFF.

The table lists this clonotype with a count of one. The chain is built from TRBV28 and TRBJ1-1, with D possibly matching TRBD1 (6 bases). V was pared by 3 bases and J by 13 bases, with 21 bases between. The CDR3 totals 14 residues. CDR1 MDHEN and CDR2 SYDVKM come from the germline V gene. The CDR3 loop reads CASSFESGAPRVFF. The CDR3 region has the DNA TGTGCCAGCAGTTTTGAGTCGGGGGCCCCTAGAGTTTTCTTT.

As to this clonotype: This may arise from a read error, as a much more abundant clone is one base away. This chain connects TRBV7-9 to TRBJ2-7; D remains unclear. Trimming stripped 5 bases from V and 5 bases from J, with 7 bases between. Germline CDR1 reads SEHNR; CDR2 reads FQNEAQ (reference sequence). The CDR3 is made up of 11 amino acids. CDR3 sequence: CASSHRNEQYF. Here the CDR3 DNA reads TGTGCCAGCAGCCATCGAAACGAGCAGTACTTC.

This clonotype appeared many times. The J gene is TRBJ1-4, the V gene TRBV6-1; D might be TRBD1 (6 bases). CDR1 and CDR2 from the germline V gene are MNHNS and SASEGT. This CDR3 has 14 amino acids. V dropped 6 bases and J dropped 5 bases, with 13 bases sitting between them. CDR3 region: CASRRTVKNEKLFF. The CDR3 DNA reads as TGTGCCAGCAGGCGGACAGTAAAGAATGAAAAACTGTTTTTT.